The rows below give T cell receptor beta chains drawn from one sample of a study of human CD4 T cells and Enterobacteriaceae. The assay was immunoSEQ multiplex PCR, and TCRdb's table has in-frame clones only and misses some. The table has approximately 650 clones, approximately 37% seen once; the top ten hold 40% to 55%. Input material: bacteria-reactive CD4+ T cells grown in culture. The receptors stem from a human donor in good health. CDR3s include the opening cysteine and the closing phenylalanine or tryptophan. D genes are given only for firm matches. Not every row has a clone size; where given, it reads once, few, many or a size class.

abundance	d_gene	len	v_gene	j_gene	CDR3nt	CDR3aa
large	TRBD1	15	TRBV7-9	TRBJ2-7	TGTGCCAGCAGCTCAGCGGGACAGGGTCGGGACGAGCAGTACTTC	CASSSAGQGRDEQYF
NA	TRBD1	16	TRBV10-3	TRBJ2-7	TGTGCCATCAGTGCCCAACAGGGGCTGGGCGTTTACGAGCAGTACTTC	CAISAQQGLGVYEQYF
NA	TRBD2	16	TRBV28	TRBJ2-5	TGTGCCAGCAGTTCGTCCTTTGCGGGAGCTAAAGAGACCCAGTACTTC	CASSSSFAGAKETQYF
medium-sized	TRBD1	16	TRBV19	TRBJ1-6	TGTGCCAGTAGTATAGACCTGGGACAGCGCCATTCACCCCTCCACTTT	CASSIDLGQRHSPLHF
NA	TRBD1	12	TRBV9	TRBJ2-1	TGTGCCAGCAGCCTAATTACAGGGGGCCTGTTCTTC	CASSLITGGLFF
NA	TRBD2	15	TRBV9	TRBJ2-7	TGTGCCAGCAGCCGAGATAGCGGGAGGGCCTACGAGCAGTACTTC	CASSRDSGRAYEQYF
large	TRBD1	15	TRBV15	TRBJ2-7	TGTGCCACCAGCAGAGAAGAGACAGGGGGCCACGAGCAGTACTTC	CATSREETGGHEQYF
NA	NA	15	TRBV29-1	TRBJ1-1	TGCAGCGTTGAAGGTCGTTTGGGGGGGGGCACTGAAGCTTTCTTT	CSVEGRLGGGTEAFF
NA	NA	16	TRBV9	TRBJ2-1	TGTGCCAGCAGCGCACTCCACAACCAAAATTACAATGAGCAGTTCTTC	CASSALHNQNYNEQFF
NA	TRBD2	17	TRBV28	TRBJ2-3	TGTGCCAGCAGGCCCCCTGGACTAGCGGGAACGGCAGATACGCAGTATTTT	CASRPPGLAGTADTQYF
large	TRBD1	15	TRBV10-2	TRBJ1-1	TGCGCCAGCAGTGAGTCGACAGGGAGATCAACTGAAGCTTTCTTT	CASSESTGRSTEAFF
NA	NA	12	TRBV11-2	TRBJ2-7	TGTGCCAGCAGCCGTGGACAGAACGAGCAGTACTTC	CASSRGQNEQYF
medium-sized	TRBD1	14	TRBV19	TRBJ1-2	TGTGCCAGTAGAAGGGGACAGGGGGCCTATGGCTACACCTTC	CASRRGQGAYGYTF
NA	TRBD2	15	TRBV10-3	TRBJ2-7	TGTGCCTCCCACAGCGGGGGGCCTACAACCTACGAGCAGTACTTC	CASHSGGPTTYEQYF
NA	NA	15	TRBV19	TRBJ2-2	TGTGCCAGTAGTCCCGGACGTACGAACACCGGGGAGCTGTTTTTT	CASSPGRTNTGELFF
NA	NA	13	TRBV5-1	TRBJ2-1	TGCGCCAGCAGCTTTCGACAAGCCGAGCAGCAGTTCTTC	CASSFRQAEQQFF
few	TRBD2	16	TRBV5-6	TRBJ2-3	TGTGCCAGCAGCGGGGGTAGCGGGAGGGCTGGAGATACGCAGTATTTT	CASSGGSGRAGDTQYF
few	NA	14	TRBV7-8	TRBJ1-4	TGTGCCAGCAGCTTAGAGGACAGTAATGAAAAACTGTTTTTT	CASSLEDSNEKLFF
NA	NA	15	TRBV7-8	TRBJ1-1	TGTGCCAGCAGCTTGGACAGACAAATGAACACTGAAGCTTTCTTT	CASSLDRQMNTEAFF
NA	TRBD2	13	TRBV19	TRBJ2-3	TGTGCCAGCTCTAGCGGCGGTCGGGATACGCAGTATTTT	CASSSGGRDTQYF
NA	TRBD1	16	TRBV7-1	TRBJ2-6	TGTGCCAGCAGCGGACGGACAGGGTCTGGGGCCAACGTCCTGACTTTC	CASSGRTGSGANVLTF
medium-sized	NA	15	TRBV19	TRBJ2-2	TGTGCCAGTAGCCCCGGGACGACGAACACCGGGGAGCTGTTTTTT	CASSPGTTNTGELFF
large	NA	14	TRBV19	TRBJ2-3	TGTGCCAGTAGTGCGCTTACTAGCACAGATACGCAGTATTTT	CASSALTSTDTQYF
medium-sized	NA	12	TRBV19	TRBJ2-5	TGTGCCAGTCGACAGGCAGGAGAGACCCAGTACTTC	CASRQAGETQYF
hyperexpanded	NA	15	TRBV19	TRBJ1-1	TGTGCCAGTAGTATTAAGCTACAGATGAACACTGAAGCTTTCTTT	CASSIKLQMNTEAFF
large	NA	15	TRBV6-1	TRBJ2-1	TGTGCCACCGGTAAGTCGGACCTGGGGTACAATGAGCAGTTCTTC	CATGKSDLGYNEQFF
NA	TRBD2	15	TRBV5-1	TRBJ2-4	TGCGCCAGCCAGACTAGCGGGGGAATGACAAACATTCAGTACTTC	CASQTSGGMTNIQYF